The TCR beta chain under discussion was sequenced for a study of a mutant IDH1 vaccine in newly diagnosed glioma. Some clones are missing from TCRdb's copy, which holds only in-frame ones; the method was immunoSEQ multiplex PCR. The repertoire consists of roughly 52,000 clones, with under 90% occurring once and the leading ten covering roughly 6%. CDR3 size: 14 residues. J lost 2 bases, V lost 9 bases, and 4 bases had no gene match. Germline assignment: CDR1 MNHNY and CDR2 SVGAGI (reference sequence). As to this clone: What it binds is unknown.

Indicated time point: week 23, last vaccination. Doses comprised 300 ug of mutant IDH1 20-mer peptide each, plus topical imiquimod. The specimen comprised PBMCs, sampled from a glioma patient whose treatment included an IDH1 peptide vaccine. The origin of this receptor is a man aged 35-49 years with glioma. The chain has TRBV6-6 and TRBJ2-2; 9 nucleotides match TRBD1. CDR3 residues: CASGQGPNTGELFF. The CDR3 DNA is TGTGCCAGTGGACAGGGGCCTAACACCGGGGAGCTGTTTTTT.